This T cell receptor beta chain came from a study of shared clonotypes between healthy human individuals. The count of this clone is one. V lost 3 bases, J lost 6 bases, and 22 bases lay in between. CDR1 and CDR2 from the germline V gene are LGHNA and YSLEER. The CDR3 is made up of 17 amino acids. Method: immunoSEQ multiplex PCR; TCRdb's copy keeps in-frame clones and lacks some. The sample carries about 1.9 million clones, just under 95% recorded once. Terminally differentiated effector memory CD45RA+ cells were left out of the naive CD8 fraction, which was CD45RO-negative and positively selected for CCR7. Donors, without exception, were Caucasian adults residing in Nashville, Tennessee.

The source of this sequence is a man aged 18 to 35 in good health. Some clones in this sample may be carry-over from other donors' samples. The gene calls are TRBV4-3 and TRBJ2-3; D gene ambiguous. The sequenced material came from naive CD8+ T cells from PBMCs. Written as DNA, the CDR3 is TGCGCCAGCAGCCAGGCCCATACTCGGCCGGTCACTGATACGCAGTATTTT. This sequence encodes CASSQAHTRPVTDTQYF.